This T cell receptor beta chain was recorded in a study of blood T cell repertoires in COVID-19. There are 16 residues in the CDR3. V lost 6 bases and J 0 bases, leaving 15 bases between the germline ends. Germline CDR1 SNHLY, CDR2 FYNNEI. Clones were read by immunoSEQ multiplex PCR, and TCRdb kept only the in-frame ones, dropping some. The sample has around 170,000 clones; 70% to 90% are singletons. The chain links TRBV2 to TRBJ2-1, with a tentative D call TRBD1 (5 bases). Sequenced sample: peripheral blood. This receptor was taken from a man aged 45-65 years with active or convalescent COVID-19. CDR3 region: CASSANHRSSYNEQFF. DNA of the CDR3: TGTGCCAGCAGCGCTAATCACAGGAGCTCCTACAATGAGCAGTTCTTC.